This T cell receptor (beta chain) stems from a study of CD8+CD57+ T cells in acquired aplastic anemia. Per the germline V gene, CDR1 is ENHRY and CDR2 is SYGVKD. This CDR3 is built from 13 residues. Trimming left V 3 bases short and J 1 base short, with 6 bases between. It was genomic DNA that served as the template for profiling TCR beta VDJ and CDR3. MiXCR, run by TCRdb on the reads, gives a single entry per CDR3 protein. The table records tens of thousands of distinct CDR3 sequences, approximately 46% of them present only once. Study-wide results and caveats: The study identified 25 to 30 CD8+ CDR3 sequences shared by patients and controls.

Comment on this clonotype: Its antigen is currently unknown.

This receptor was identified in a human donor in good health, serving as a control. The chain couples TRBV10-3 to TRBJ1-1; D is undetermined. Sequencing input: sorted CD4+, CD8+, or CD8+CD57+ T cells (not recorded which) from PBMCs. CDR3 amino acids: CAISERQNTEAFF. In DNA, the CDR3 is TGTGCCATCAGTGAAAGGCAGAACACTGAAGCTTTCTTT.